This TCR beta chain stems from a study of response to subunit inactivated influenza vaccine. This clonotype has at least ten counts. Via MiXCR, TCRdb re-called the RT-PCR reads, giving one row per CDR3 protein. The sample lists hundreds of thousands of distinct CDR3 sequences; roughly 8.2% were seen once. Source: PBMCs from blood, taken 23 months after vaccination. The sequence derives from a man between 50 and 69 years old who received an inactivated influenza vaccine.

The CDR3: CASSRQRRTGFDVAGNQPQHF. The DNA for the CDR3 is TGTGCCAGCAGCCGTCAGCGACGCACAGGGTTTGATGTTGCAGGCAATCAGCCCCAGCATTTT. The J gene is TRBJ1-5, the V gene TRBV6-5; possible D gene TRBD1, 6 bases. Between the trimmed V and J ends, which lost 6 bases and 2 bases, there was a span of 32 bases. Germline V CDR1 and CDR2: MNHEY, SVGAGI. The CDR3 extends over 21 amino acids.